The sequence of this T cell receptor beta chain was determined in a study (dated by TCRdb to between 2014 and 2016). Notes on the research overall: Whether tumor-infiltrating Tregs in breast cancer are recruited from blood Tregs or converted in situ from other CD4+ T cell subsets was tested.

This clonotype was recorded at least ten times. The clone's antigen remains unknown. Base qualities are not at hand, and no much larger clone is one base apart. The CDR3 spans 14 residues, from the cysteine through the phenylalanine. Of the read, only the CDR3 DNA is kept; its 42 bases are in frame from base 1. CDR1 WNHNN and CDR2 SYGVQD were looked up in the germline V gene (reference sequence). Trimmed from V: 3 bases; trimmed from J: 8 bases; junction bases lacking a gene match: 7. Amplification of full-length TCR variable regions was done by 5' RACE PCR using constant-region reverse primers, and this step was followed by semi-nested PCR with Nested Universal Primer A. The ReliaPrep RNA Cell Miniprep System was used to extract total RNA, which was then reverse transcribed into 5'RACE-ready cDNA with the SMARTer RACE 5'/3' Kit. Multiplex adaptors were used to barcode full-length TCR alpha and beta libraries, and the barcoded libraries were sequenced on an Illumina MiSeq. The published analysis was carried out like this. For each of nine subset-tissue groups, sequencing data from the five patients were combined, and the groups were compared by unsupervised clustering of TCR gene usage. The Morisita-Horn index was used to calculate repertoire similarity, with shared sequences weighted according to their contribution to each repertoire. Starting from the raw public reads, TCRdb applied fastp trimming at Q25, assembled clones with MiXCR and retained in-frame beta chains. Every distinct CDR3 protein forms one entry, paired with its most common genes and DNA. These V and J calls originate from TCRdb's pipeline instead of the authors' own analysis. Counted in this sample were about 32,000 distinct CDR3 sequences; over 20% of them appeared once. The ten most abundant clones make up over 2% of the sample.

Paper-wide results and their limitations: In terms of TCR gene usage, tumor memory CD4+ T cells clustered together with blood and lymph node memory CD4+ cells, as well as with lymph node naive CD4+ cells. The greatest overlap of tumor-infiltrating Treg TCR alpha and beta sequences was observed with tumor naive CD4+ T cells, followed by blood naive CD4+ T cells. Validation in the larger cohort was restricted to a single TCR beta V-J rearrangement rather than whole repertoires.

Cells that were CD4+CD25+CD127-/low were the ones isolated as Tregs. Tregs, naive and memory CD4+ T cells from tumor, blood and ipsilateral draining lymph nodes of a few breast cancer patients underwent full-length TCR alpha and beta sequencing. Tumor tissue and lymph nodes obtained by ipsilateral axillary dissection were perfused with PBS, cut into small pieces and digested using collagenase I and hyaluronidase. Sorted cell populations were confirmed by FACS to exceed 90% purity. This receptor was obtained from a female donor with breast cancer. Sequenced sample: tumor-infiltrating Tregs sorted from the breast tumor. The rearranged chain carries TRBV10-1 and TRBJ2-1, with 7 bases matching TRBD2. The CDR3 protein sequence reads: CASSEAGSGDEQFF. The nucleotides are TGCGCCAGCAGTGAAGCGGGGTCTGGGGATGAGCAGTTCTTC.